The 16 T cell receptor beta chains in this list originate from one sample, sequenced in a study of early T cells in non-severe SARS-CoV-2 infection. TCRdb re-called the 5' RACE reads through MiXCR, storing one row per CDR3 protein. The repertoire has 70,000 to 90,000 distinct CDR3 sequences, around 15% of them found once; the top ten carry around 10%. Sequencing was done on a sample of whole blood. The receptors originated from an adult who was a healthcare worker with PCR-confirmed SARS-CoV-2 infection or an uninfected control (not recorded which).

V gene TRBV7-2 combines with J gene TRBJ2-1; D is perhaps TRBD1 (7 bases). The germline V and J ends were trimmed by 4 bases and 4 bases, with 20 bases remaining between them. The CDR3 has 17 residues. Germline V CDR1 and CDR2: SGHTA, FQGNSA. CDR3 in DNA: TGTGCCAGCAGCTACCTGACGCGGGACAGTGCTTACAATGAGCAGTTCTTC. This codes for CASSYLTRDSAYNEQFF. The whole variable domain, remainder taken from reference TRBV7-2 and TRBJ2-1, is GAGVSQSPSNKVTEKGKDVELRCDPISGHTALYWYRQSLGQGLEFLIYFQGNSAPDKSGLPSDRFSAERTGGSVSTLTIQRTQQEDSAVYLCASSYLTRDSAYNEQFFGPGTRLTVL.

This chain uses TRBV15 with TRBJ2-3, with D possibly being TRBD1 or TRBD2 (5 bases each). Germline V gene lookup returns CDR1 LNHNV and CDR2 YYDKDF (reference sequence). The CDR3 is 15 amino acids. Trimming took 4 bases from V and 6 from J, leaving 17 bases between them. This CDR3 is CATSTGRGTADTQYF. The CDR3 nucleotides are TGTGCCACCAGCACAGGGAGAGGTACAGCTGATACGCAGTATTTT. Full variable domain (rest looked up from reference TRBV15 and TRBJ2-3): DAMVIQNPRYQVTQFGKPVTLSCSQTLNHNVMYWYQQKSSQAPKLLFHYYDKDFNNEADTPDNFQSRRPNTSFCFLDIRSPGLGDTAMYLCATSTGRGTADTQYFGPGTRLTVL.

V and J are TRBV2 and TRBJ2-7, with D tentatively TRBD2 (6 bases). The germline V gene has CDR1 SNHLY and CDR2 FYNNEI. CDR3 size: 12 residues. Trimming stripped 6 bases from V and 3 bases from J, with 9 bases between. CDR3 residues: CASRRGSYEQYF. CDR3 coding DNA: TGTGCCAGCAGGCGGGGCAGCTACGAGCAGTACTTC.

This chain links TRBV4-3 with TRBJ2-3, with TRBD2 matching 10 bases. V lost 0 bases, J lost 4 bases, and 7 bases stayed unmatched. The CDR3 covers 17 residues. Germline assignment: CDR1 LGHNA and CDR2 YSLEER. The CDR3 DNA follows: TGCGCCAGCAGCCAAGATCGGCTAGCGGGAGAGGCAGATACGCAGTATTTT. This encodes CASSQDRLAGEADTQYF.

This clonotype has only a few counts. The rearrangement joins TRBV30 to TRBJ2-2; D gene unclear. The CDR3 is 12 amino acids. Between the trimmed V and J ends, which lost 3 bases and 5 bases, there was a span of 7 bases. The germline V gene has CDR1 GTSNPN and CDR2 SVGIG (reference sequence). CDR3 amino acids: CAWRGGTGELFF. In DNA, the CDR3 is TGTGCCTGGAGAGGCGGAACCGGGGAGCTGTTTTTT.

This chain joins TRBV11-3 and TRBJ2-7, with D maybe TRBD2 (6 bases). The germline CDR1 and CDR2 sequences are SGHNT and YENEEA. Trimming left V 4 bases short and J 7 bases short, with 17 bases between. The CDR3 loop spans 14 amino acids. The CDR3, as DNA: TGTGCCAGCAGCTCCCTAGTGCGGGATGTGGAGCAGTACTTC. Translated, it gives CASSSLVRDVEQYF.

This clonotype came up a few times. V usage is TRBV10-3 and J usage is TRBJ1-5, with 9 bases that match TRBD1. The CDR3 is 14 residues long. Per the germline V gene, CDR1 is ENHRY and CDR2 is SYGVKD. V trimming: 4 bases; J trimming: 5 bases; junction bases outside the gene matches: 3. The CDR3 region is CAISGTGAHQPQHF. In nucleotides, the CDR3 is TGTGCCATCAGTGGGACAGGGGCCCATCAGCCCCAGCATTTT.

This clonotype has just a few counts. The genes are TRBV3-1 and TRBJ2-5, with 7 bases lining up with TRBD1. With V trimmed by 4 bases and J by 1 base, 6 bases remained unmatched. CDR1 and CDR2 from the germline V gene are LGHDT and YNNKEL (reference sequence). CDR3 length equals 15 residues. CDR3 sequence: CASSPPGQLQETQYF. The DNA for the CDR3 is TGTGCCAGCAGCCCGCCGGGACAGCTCCAAGAGACCCAGTACTTC.

This clonotype was recorded a few times. The rearrangement joins TRBV7-9 to TRBJ1-2, with D possibly being TRBD1 (6 bases). Between the trimmed V and J ends, which lost 5 bases and 4 bases, there was a span of 11 bases. CDR3 length: 13 amino acids. CDR1 is SEHNR, CDR2 FQNEAQ, per germline (reference sequence). CDR3 nucleotides: TGTGCCAGCAGCCCGGACAGCCTCTATGGCTACACCTTC. Translated: CASSPDSLYGYTF.

The V and J genes are TRBV6-4 and TRBJ1-2, with D uncertain. Germline assignment: CDR1 MRHNA and CDR2 SNTAGT. This CDR3 contains 14 residues. V lost 5 bases and J lost 4, with 14 bases in between. The chain's CDR3 is CASSPGTPRYGYTF. In DNA, the CDR3 is TGTGCCAGCAGTCCCGGCACACCTCGCTATGGCTACACCTTC.

This clonotype was found many times. This rearrangement joins TRBV7-2 to TRBJ2-3, with 7 bases identical to TRBD2. This CDR3 spans 13 amino acids. V lost 5 bases and J lost 4; bases outside the gene matches: 3. Germline CDR1 and CDR2: SGHTA and FQGNSA. The CDR3 region has the DNA TGTGCCAGCAGCGGGAGGGCAGCAGATACGCAGTATTTT. Amino acid sequence: CASSGRAADTQYF.

This clonotype was recorded many times. V gene TRBV5-1 combines with J gene TRBJ1-2; the match to TRBD1 covers 8 bases. Trimming took 6 bases from V and 8 from J; bases not matched to a gene: 6. The CDR3 length is 12 residues. Germline V CDR1 and CDR2: SGHRS, YFSETQ. Written as DNA, the CDR3 is TGCGCCAGCACCATTGGACAGGGCGGCTACACCTTC. Translation: CASTIGQGGYTF.

V usage is TRBV3-1 and J usage is TRBJ2-3, with D perhaps TRBD1 (5 bases). Trimming removed 1 base at V and 4 bases at J, with 6 bases between. This CDR3 contains 13 residues. Germline-derived CDR1 and CDR2 are LGHDT and YNNKEL (reference sequence). For the CDR3, the DNA is TGTGCCAGCAGCCAAGGGGGCGCAGATACGCAGTATTTT. Amino acids: CASSQGGADTQYF.

This clonotype has just a few counts. V and J are TRBV5-7 and TRBJ2-2; possible D gene TRBD1, 6 bases. TRBV5-7 has ORF status, its function being uncertain. V was shortened by 4 bases and J by 1 base, with 11 bases between the two germline ends. CDR3 length: 15 residues. The CDR3 nucleotides read TGTGCCAGCAGCCCTTTGACAGGGAACACCGGGGAGCTGTTTTTT. It yields the protein CASSPLTGNTGELFF.

The V and J genes are TRBV6-6 and TRBJ2-4, with unresolved D. The germline CDR1 and CDR2 sequences are MNHNY and SVGAGI (reference sequence). V shed 5 bases and J shed 8 bases, with 10 bases lying between them. The CDR3 is made up of 12 amino acids. This CDR3 reads CASSPTEDIQYF. The CDR3 DNA reads as TGTGCCAGCAGTCCGACCGAAGACATTCAGTACTTC.

Details on this clonotype: The missing conserved phenylalanine or tryptophan at the end of this CDR3 makes a read error likely. The genes are TRBV28 and TRBJ1-5; perhaps TRBD1 as D (6 bases). The ends were cut back, 6 bases at V and 5 bases at J, with 11 bases in the middle. Germline V CDR1 and CDR2: MDHEN, SYDVKM. This CDR3 is 13 amino acids long. The CDR3 nucleotides read TGTGCCAGCAGCCAGGGGTTGGATCAGCCCCAGCATTCT. Amino acids: CASSQGLDQPQHS.